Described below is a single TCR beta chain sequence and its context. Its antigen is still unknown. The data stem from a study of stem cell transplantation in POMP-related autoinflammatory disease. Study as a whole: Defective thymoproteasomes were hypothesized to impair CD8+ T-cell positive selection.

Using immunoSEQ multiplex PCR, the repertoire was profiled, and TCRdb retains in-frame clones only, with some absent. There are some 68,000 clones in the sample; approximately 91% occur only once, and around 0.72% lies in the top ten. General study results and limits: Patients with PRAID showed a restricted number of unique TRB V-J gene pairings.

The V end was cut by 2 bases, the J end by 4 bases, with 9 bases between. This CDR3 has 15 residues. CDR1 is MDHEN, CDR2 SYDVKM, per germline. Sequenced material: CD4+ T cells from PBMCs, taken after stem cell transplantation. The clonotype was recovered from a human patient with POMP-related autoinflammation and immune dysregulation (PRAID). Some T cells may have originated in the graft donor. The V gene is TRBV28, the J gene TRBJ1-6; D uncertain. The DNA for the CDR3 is TGTGCCAGCAGTTTAGAACGACTTTATAATTCACCCCTCCACTTT. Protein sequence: CASSLERLYNSPLHF.